Listed here are 3 T cell receptor beta chains from one sample, sequenced in a study of tumor and adjacent non-tumor tissue in lung cancer. RNA was extracted from bulk tissue without any cell sorting. Three rounds of nested PCR, following a modified ARM-PCR protocol, produced the TCRbeta library. Each CDR3 protein is one row after TCRdb ran MiXCR on the multiplex PCR reads. The sample has over 110,000 distinct CDR3 sequences, around 67% seen once; the top ten hold about 18%. Material: lung tumor tissue. The receptors shown here come from a man aged 55 to 70 with small cell lung cancer.

This clonotype was counted a few times. The V call is TRBV2, the J call TRBJ2-1; no clear D. Germline V gene sequence: CDR1 SNHLY, CDR2 FYNNEI. V was shortened by 1 base and J by 0 bases, with 7 bases between the two germline ends. The CDR3 runs 15 residues. CDR3 sequence reads: CASSEGSPSYNEQFF. DNA of the CDR3: TGTGCCAGCAGTGAAGGTAGCCCCTCCTACAATGAGCAGTTCTTC.

This clonotype has only a few counts. The gene calls are TRBV5-6 and TRBJ2-3; D gene uncertain. Germline V gives CDR1 SGHDT, CDR2 YYEEEE. This CDR3 has 12 residues. With 5 bases removed from V and 2 bases from J, the gap between germline ends came to 6 bases. The CDR3 loop is CASRANTDTQYF. The CDR3 coding sequence is TGTGCCAGCAGAGCTAACACAGATACGCAGTATTTT.

Turning to this clonotype: Given a much more abundant clone one base away, this may be a read error. This chain joins TRBV29-1 and TRBJ2-1; D uncertain. Germline assignment: CDR1 SQVTM and CDR2 ANQGSEA. There are 11 residues in the CDR3. Deletions cut 8 bases from V and 7 bases from J, with 12 bases between. CDR3 residues: CSFQTKNEQFF. Here the CDR3 DNA reads TGCAGCTTCCAAACCAAGAATGAGCAGTTCTTC.